This TCR beta chain was sequenced during a study of blood T cells in healthy people across ages. Findings and limits, study-wide: Percentage of naive T cells showed a strong correlation with TCR beta diversity.

Per germline, CDR1 LGHDT and CDR2 YNNKEL (reference sequence). V was cut by 0 bases and J by 8 bases, with 7 bases left in between. The length of the CDR3 is 12 residues. A second PCR, run for roughly 7 to 11 cycles, used a sample-barcoded 5' primer plus a J-beta primer mix. MiXCR, run by TCRdb on the 5' RACE reads, gives a single entry per CDR3 protein. The table records 540,000 or so distinct CDR3 sequences, 47% of them present only once. PBMCs, at least 6 million per sample, were isolated. This clonotype was detected only a few times. What it binds is not known. The sample taken for sequencing was blood. The origin of this receptor is a man aged 80 or over in good health. The V gene is TRBV3-1, the J gene TRBJ1-2; D is undetermined. The CDR3 spells CASSQDLRGYTF. For the CDR3, the DNA is TGTGCCAGCAGCCAAGATCTAAGAGGCTACACCTTC.